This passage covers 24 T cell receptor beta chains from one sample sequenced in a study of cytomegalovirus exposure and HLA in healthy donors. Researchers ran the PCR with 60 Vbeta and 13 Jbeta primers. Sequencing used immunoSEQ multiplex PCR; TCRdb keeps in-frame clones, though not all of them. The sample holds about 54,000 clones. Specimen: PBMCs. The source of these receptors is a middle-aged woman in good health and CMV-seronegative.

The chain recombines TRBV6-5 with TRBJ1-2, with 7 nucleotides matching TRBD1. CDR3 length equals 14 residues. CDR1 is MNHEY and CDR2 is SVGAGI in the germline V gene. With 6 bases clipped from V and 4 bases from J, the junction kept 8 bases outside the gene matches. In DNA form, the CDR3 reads TGTGCCAGCAGGAGGACAGGACCGGCCTATGGCTACACCTTC. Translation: CASRRTGPAYGYTF.

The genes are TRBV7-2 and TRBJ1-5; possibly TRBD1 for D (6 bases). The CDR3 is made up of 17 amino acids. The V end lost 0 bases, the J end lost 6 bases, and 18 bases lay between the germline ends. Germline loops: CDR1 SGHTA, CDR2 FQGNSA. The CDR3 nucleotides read TGTGCCAGCAGCTTAGCGCTAGGGGGGGGGCTCTGTCAGCCCCAGCATTTT. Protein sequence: CASSLALGGGLCQPQHF.

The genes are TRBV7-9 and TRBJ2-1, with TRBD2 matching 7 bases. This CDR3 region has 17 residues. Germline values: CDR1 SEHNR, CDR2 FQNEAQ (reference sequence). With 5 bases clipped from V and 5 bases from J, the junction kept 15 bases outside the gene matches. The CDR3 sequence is CASSIRIGAGSDNEQFF. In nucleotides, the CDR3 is TGTGCCAGCAGCATTAGGATAGGAGCGGGATCCGACAATGAGCAGTTCTTC.

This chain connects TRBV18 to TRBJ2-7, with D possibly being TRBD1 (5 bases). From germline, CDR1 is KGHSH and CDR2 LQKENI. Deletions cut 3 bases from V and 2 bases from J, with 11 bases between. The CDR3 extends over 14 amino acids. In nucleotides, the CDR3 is TGTGCCAGCTCACCTGGAATAGGGGCCTACGAGCAGTACTTC. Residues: CASSPGIGAYEQYF. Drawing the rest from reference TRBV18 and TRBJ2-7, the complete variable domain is NAGVMQNPRHLVRRRGQEARLRCSPMKGHSHVYWYRQLPEEGLKFMVYLQKENIIDESGMPKERFSAEFPKEGPSILRIQQVVRGDSAAYFCASSPGIGAYEQYFGPGTRLTVT.

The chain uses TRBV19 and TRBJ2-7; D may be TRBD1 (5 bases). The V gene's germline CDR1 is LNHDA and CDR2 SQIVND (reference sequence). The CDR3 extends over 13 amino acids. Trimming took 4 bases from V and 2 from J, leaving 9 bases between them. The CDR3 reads CASSNLRAYEQYF. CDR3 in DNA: TGTGCCAGTAGTAACCTCAGGGCCTACGAGCAGTACTTC.

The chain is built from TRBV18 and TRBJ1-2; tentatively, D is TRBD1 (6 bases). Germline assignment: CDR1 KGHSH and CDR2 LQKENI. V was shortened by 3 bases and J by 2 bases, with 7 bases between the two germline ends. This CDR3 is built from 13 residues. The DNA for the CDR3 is TGTGCCAGCTCACCGGACAGCAACTATGGCTACACCTTC. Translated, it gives CASSPDSNYGYTF.

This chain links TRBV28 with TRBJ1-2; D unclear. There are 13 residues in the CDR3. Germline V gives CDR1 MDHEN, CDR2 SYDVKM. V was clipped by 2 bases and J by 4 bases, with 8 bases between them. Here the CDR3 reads CASSLGYSYGYTF. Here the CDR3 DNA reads TGTGCCAGCAGTTTAGGGTACAGCTATGGCTACACCTTC.

In DNA form, the CDR3 reads TGTGCCAGCAGAAGCAGGGGTGGGGGGGCCTACGAGCAGTACTTC. Protein: CASRSRGGGAYEQYF. The chain is built from TRBV6-5 and TRBJ2-7, with D perhaps TRBD2 (7 bases). Germline loops: CDR1 MNHEY, CDR2 SVGAGI. CDR3 length: 15 amino acids. With 6 bases removed from V and 2 bases from J, the gap between germline ends came to 17 bases.

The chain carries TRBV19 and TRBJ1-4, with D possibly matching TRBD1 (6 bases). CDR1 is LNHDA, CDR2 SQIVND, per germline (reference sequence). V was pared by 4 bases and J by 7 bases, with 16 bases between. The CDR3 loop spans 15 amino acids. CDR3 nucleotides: TGTGCCAGTAGTACCTCCGGGACATGGGGTGAAAAACTGTTTTTT. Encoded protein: CASSTSGTWGEKLFF.

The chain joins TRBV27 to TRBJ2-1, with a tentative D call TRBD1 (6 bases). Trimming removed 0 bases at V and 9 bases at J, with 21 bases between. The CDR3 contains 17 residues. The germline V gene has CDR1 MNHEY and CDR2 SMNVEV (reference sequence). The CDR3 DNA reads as TGTGCCAGCAGTTTATCCTGGAGGACAGTCCCTTCTGTTGAGCAGTTCTTC. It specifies CASSLSWRTVPSVEQFF.

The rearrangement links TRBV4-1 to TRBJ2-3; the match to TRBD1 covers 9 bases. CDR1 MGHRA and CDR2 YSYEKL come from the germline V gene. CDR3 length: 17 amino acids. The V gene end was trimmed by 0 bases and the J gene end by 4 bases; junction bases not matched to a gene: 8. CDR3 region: CASSQDQRTGVADTQYF. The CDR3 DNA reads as TGCGCCAGCAGCCAAGATCAGAGGACAGGGGTGGCAGATACGCAGTATTTT.

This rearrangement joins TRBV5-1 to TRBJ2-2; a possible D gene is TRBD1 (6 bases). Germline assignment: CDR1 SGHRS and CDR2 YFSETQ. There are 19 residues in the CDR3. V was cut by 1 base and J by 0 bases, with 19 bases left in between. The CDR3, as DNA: TGCGCCAGCAGCTTGACAGGGAAACTGAGGAGAACGAACACCGGGGAGCTGTTTTTT. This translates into CASSLTGKLRRTNTGELFF.

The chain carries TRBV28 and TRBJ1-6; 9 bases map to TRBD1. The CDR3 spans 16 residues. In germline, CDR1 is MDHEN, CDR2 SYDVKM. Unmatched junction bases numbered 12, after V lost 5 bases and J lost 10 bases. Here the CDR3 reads CASSASSGTGSSPLHF. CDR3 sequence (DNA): TGTGCCAGCAGTGCCTCCTCCGGGACAGGGAGCTCACCCCTCCACTTT.

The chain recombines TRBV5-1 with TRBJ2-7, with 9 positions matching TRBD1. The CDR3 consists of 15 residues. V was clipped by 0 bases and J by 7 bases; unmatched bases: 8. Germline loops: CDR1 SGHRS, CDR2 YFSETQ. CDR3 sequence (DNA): TGCGCCAGCAGCTTGGGGAACAGGGGGCTCGGTGAGCAGTACTTC. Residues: CASSLGNRGLGEQYF.

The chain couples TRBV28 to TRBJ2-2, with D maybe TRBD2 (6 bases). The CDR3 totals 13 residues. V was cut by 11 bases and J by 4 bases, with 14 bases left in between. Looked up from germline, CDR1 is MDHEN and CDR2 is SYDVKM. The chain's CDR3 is CAGRDSTTGELFF. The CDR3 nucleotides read TGTGCCGGCCGGGACTCAACCACCGGGGAGCTGTTTTTT.

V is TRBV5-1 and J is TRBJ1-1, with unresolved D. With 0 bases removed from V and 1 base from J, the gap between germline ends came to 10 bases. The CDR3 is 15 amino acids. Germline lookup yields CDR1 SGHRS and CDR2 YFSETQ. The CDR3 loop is CASSLAPGSNTEAFF. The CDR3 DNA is TGCGCCAGCAGCTTGGCTCCAGGTTCGAACACTGAAGCTTTCTTT.

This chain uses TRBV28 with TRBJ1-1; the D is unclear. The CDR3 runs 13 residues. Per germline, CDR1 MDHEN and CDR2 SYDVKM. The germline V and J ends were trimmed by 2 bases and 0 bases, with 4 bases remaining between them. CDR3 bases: TGTGCCAGCAGTTTACTCCTGAACACTGAAGCTTTCTTT. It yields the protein CASSLLLNTEAFF.

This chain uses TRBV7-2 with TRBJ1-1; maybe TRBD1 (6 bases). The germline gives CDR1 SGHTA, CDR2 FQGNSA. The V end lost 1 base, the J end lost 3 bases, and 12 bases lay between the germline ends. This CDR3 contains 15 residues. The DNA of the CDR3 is TGTGCCAGCAGCTTAGTGGGTCAGGGGTACACTGAAGCTTTCTTT. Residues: CASSLVGQGYTEAFF.

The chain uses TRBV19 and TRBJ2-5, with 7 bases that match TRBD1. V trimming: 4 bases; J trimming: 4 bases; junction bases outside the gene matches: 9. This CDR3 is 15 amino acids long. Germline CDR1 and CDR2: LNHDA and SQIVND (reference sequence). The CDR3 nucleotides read TGTGCCAGTAGTACGACAGGGTCTAACGGAGAGACCCAGTACTTC. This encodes CASSTTGSNGETQYF.

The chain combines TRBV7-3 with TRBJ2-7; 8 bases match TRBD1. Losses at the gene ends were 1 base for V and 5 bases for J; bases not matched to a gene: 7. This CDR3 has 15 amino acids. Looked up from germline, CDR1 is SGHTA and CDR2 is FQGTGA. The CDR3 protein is CASSLNPGQGHEQYF. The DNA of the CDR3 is TGTGCCAGCAGCTTAAATCCAGGACAGGGACACGAGCAGTACTTC. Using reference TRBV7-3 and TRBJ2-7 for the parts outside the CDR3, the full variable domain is GAGVSQTPSNKVTEKGKYVELRCDPISGHTALYWYRQSLGQGPEFLIYFQGTGAADDSGLPNDRFFAVRPEGSVSTLKIQRTERGDSAVYLCASSLNPGQGHEQYFGPGTRLTVT.

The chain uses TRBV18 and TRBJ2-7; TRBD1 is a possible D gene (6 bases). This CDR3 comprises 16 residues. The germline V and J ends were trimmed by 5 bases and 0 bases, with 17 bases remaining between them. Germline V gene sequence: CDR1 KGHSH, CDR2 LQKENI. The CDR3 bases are TGTGCCAGCTCAAACAGGGTTGCGGCAAGCTCCTACGAGCAGTACTTC. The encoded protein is CASSNRVAASSYEQYF.

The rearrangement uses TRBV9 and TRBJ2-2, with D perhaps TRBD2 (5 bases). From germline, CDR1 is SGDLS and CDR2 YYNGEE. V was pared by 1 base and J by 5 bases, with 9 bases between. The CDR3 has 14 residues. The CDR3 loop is CASSVTGWTGELFF. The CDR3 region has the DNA TGTGCCAGCAGCGTAACGGGATGGACCGGGGAGCTGTTTTTT.

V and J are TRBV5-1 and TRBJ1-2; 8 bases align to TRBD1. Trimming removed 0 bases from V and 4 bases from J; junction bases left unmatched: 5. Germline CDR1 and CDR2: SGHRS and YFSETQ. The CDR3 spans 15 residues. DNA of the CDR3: TGCGCCAGCAGCTTGGACAGGGGGATAAGCTATGGCTACACCTTC. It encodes CASSLDRGISYGYTF.

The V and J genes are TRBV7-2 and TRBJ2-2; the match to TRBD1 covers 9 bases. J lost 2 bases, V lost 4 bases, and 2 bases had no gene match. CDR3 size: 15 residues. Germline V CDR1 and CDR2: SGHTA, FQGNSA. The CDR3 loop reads CASSSQGANTGELFF. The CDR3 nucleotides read TGTGCCAGCAGCTCACAGGGGGCAAACACCGGGGAGCTGTTTTTT.